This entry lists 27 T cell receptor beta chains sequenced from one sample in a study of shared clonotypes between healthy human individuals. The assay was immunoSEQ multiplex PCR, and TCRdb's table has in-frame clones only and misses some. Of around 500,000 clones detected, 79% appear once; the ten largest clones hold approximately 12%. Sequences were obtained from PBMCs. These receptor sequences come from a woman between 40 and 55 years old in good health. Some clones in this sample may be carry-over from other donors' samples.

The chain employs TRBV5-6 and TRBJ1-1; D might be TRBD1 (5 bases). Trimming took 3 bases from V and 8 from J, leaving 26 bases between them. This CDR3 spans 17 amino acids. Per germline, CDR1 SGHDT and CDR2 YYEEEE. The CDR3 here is CASSSRQGGMGLGEAFF. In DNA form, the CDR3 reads TGTGCCAGCAGCTCGCGCCAGGGAGGGATGGGGTTAGGGGAAGCTTTCTTT.

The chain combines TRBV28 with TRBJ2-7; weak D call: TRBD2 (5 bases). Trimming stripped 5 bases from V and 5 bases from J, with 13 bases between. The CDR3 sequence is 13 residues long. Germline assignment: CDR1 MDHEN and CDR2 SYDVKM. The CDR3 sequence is CASSEGAVHEQYF. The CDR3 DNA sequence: TGTGCCAGCAGTGAGGGTGCAGTTCACGAGCAGTACTTC.

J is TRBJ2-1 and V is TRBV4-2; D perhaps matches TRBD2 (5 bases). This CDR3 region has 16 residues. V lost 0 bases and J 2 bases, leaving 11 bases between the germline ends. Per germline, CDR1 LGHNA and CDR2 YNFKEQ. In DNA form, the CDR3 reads TGTGCCAGCAGCCAAGAGGAGCTAGCCCCCTACAATGAGCAGTTCTTC. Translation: CASSQEELAPYNEQFF.

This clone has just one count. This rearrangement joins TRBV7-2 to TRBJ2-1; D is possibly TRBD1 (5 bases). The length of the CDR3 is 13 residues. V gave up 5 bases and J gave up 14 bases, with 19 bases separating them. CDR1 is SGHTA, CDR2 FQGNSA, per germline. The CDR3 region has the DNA TGTGCCAGCAGCCCAACTCCCAGGGCCACTGAGTTCTTC. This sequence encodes CASSPTPRATEFF.

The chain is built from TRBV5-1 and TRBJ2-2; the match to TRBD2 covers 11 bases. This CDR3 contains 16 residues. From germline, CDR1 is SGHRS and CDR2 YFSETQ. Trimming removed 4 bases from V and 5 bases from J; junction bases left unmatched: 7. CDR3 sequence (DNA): TGCGCCAGCAGCACAGGGACTAGCGGTCGGACCGGGGAGCTGTTTTTT. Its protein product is CASSTGTSGRTGELFF.

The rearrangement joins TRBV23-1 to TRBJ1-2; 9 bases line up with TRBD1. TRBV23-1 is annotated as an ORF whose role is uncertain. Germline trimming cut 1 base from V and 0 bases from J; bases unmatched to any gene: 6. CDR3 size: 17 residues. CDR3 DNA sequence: TGCGCCAGCAGTCAATACGGGACAGGGAACTCTAACTATGGCTACACCTTC. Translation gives CASSQYGTGNSNYGYTF.

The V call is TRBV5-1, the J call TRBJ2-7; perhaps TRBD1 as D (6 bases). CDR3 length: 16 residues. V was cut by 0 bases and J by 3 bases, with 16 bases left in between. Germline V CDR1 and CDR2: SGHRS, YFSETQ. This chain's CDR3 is CASSLAPGVINYEQYF. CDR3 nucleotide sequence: TGCGCCAGCAGCTTGGCCCCAGGGGTGATCAACTACGAGCAGTACTTC.

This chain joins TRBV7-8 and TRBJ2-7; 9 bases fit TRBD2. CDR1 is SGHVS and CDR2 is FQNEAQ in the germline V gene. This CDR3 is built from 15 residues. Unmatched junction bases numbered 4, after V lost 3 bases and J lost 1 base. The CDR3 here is CASSFSAGGSYEQYF. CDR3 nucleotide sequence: TGTGCCAGCAGCTTTTCAGCGGGAGGATCCTACGAGCAGTACTTC.

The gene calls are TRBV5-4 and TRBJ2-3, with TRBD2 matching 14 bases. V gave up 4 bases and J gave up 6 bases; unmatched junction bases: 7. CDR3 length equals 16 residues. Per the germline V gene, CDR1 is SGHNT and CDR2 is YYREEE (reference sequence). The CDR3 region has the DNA TGTGCCAGCAGCCCCGGACTAGCGGGAGGCGCGGATACGCAGTATTTT. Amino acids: CASSPGLAGGADTQYF.

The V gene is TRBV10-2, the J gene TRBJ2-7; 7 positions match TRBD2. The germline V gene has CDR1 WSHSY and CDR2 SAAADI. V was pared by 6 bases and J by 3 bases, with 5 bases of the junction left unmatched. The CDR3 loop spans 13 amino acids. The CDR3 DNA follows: TGCGCCAGCAGAGCGGGGCAGAACTACGAGCAGTACTTC. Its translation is CASRAGQNYEQYF.

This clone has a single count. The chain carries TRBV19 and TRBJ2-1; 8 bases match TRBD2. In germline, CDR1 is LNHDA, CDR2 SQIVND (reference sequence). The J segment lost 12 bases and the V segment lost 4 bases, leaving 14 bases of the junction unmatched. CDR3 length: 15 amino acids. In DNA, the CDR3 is TGTGCCAGTAGTAATAGGCTAGCGGGCCCCCCAGGGCAGTTCTTC. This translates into CASSNRLAGPPGQFF.

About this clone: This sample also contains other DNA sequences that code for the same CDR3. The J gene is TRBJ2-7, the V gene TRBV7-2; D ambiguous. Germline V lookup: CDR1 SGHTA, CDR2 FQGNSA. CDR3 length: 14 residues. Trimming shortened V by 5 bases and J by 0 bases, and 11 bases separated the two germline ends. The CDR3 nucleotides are TGTGCCAGCAGCCTCGACTGGAGCTCCTACGAGCAGTACTTC. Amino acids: CASSLDWSSYEQYF.

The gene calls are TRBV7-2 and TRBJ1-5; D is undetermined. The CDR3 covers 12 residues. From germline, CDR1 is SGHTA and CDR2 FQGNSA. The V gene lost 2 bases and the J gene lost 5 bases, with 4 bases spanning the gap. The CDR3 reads CASSLRDQPQHF. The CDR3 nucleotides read TGTGCCAGCAGCTTAAGGGATCAGCCCCAGCATTTT.

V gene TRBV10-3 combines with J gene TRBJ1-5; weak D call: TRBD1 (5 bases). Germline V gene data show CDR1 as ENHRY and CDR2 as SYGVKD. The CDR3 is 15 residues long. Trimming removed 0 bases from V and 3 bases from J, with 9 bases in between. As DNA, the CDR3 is TGTGCCATCAGTGAGTCTTCAGGGAACAATCAGCCCCAGCATTTT. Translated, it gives CAISESSGNNQPQHF.

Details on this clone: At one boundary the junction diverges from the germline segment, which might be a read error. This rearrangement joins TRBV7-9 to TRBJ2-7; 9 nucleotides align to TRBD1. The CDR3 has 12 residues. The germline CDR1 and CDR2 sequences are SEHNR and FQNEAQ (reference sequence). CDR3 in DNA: TGTGCCAGCAGCTCAGACTACAGGGGGCCCACCTTC. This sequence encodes CASSSDYRGPTF. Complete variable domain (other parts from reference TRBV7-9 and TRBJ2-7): DTGVSQNPRHKITKRGQNVTFRCDPISEHNRLYWYRQTLGQGPEFLTYFQNEAQLEKSRLLSDRFSAERPKGSFSTLEIQRTEQGDSAMYLCASSSDYRGPTFGPGTRLTVT.

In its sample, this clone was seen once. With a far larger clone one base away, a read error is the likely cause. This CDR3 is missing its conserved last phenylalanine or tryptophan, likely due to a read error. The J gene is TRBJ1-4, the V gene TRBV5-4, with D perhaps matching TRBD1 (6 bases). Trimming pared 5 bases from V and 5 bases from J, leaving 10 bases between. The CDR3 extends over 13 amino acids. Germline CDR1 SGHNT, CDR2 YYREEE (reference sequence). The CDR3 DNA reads TGTGCCAGCAGAGGGGGGGAGAATGAAAAACTGTTTTCT. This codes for CASRGGENEKLFS.

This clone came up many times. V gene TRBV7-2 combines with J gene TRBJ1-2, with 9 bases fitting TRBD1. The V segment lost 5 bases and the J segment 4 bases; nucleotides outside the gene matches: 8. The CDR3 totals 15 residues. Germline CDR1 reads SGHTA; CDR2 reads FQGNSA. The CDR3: CASSTNRGQSYGYTF. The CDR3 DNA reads TGTGCCAGCAGCACCAACAGGGGGCAGTCCTATGGCTACACCTTC.

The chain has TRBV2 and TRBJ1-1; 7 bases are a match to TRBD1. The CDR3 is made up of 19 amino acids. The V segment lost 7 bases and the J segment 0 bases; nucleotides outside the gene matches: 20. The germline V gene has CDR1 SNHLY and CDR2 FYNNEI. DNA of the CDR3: TGTGCCAGCACCCCGCGGACAGGTATCCTCCGTGGTATGAACACTGAAGCTTTCTTT. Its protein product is CASTPRTGILRGMNTEAFF.

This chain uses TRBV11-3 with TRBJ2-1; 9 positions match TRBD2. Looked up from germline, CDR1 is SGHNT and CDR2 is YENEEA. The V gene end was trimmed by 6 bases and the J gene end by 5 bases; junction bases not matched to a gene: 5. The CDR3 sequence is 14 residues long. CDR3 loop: CASRRTSVDNEQFF. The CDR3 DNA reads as TGTGCCAGCAGGAGGACTAGCGTGGACAATGAGCAGTTCTTC.

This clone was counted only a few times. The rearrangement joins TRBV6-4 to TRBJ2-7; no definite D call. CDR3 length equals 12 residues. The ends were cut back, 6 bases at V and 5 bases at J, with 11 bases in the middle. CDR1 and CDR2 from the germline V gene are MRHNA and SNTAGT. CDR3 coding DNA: TGTGCCAGCAGGGCAGGCCCCCACGAGCAGTACTTC. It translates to CASRAGPHEQYF.

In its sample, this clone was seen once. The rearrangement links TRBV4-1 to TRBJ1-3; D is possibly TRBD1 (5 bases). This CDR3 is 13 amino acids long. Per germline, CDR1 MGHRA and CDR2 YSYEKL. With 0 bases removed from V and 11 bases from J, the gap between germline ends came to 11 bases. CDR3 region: CASSQERGWPIYF. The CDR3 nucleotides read TGCGCCAGCAGCCAAGAAAGGGGCTGGCCCATATATTTT.

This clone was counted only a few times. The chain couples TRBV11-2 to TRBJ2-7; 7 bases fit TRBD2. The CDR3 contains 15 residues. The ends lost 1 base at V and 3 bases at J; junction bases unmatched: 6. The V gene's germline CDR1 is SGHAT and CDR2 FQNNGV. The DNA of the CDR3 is TGTGCCAGCAGCTTAGCAGTGACTAGCAGCTACGAGCAGTACTTC. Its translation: CASSLAVTSSYEQYF.

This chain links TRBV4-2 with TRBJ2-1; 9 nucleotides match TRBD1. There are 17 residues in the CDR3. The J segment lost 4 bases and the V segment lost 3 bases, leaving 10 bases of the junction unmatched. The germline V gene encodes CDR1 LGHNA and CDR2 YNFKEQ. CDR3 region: CASSQAPGQGTYNEQFF. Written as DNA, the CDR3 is TGTGCCAGCAGCCAGGCGCCGGGACAGGGTACTTACAATGAGCAGTTCTTC.

In nucleotides, the CDR3 is TGTGCCAGTACCTTAAGCGGGAGGGGGACCGGGGAGCTGTTTTTT. Protein sequence: CASTLSGRGTGELFF. The gene calls are TRBV19 and TRBJ2-2, with 10 positions matching TRBD2. Germline CDR1 reads LNHDA; CDR2 reads SQIVND (reference sequence). There are 15 residues in the CDR3. V lost 7 bases and J lost 5; bases outside the gene matches: 7.

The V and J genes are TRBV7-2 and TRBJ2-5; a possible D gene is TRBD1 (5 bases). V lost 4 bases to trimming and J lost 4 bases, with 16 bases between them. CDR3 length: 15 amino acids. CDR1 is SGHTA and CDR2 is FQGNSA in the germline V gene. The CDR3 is CASSSSSGLRETQYF. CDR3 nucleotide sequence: TGTGCCAGCAGCTCTTCTTCAGGGTTAAGAGAGACCCAGTACTTC.

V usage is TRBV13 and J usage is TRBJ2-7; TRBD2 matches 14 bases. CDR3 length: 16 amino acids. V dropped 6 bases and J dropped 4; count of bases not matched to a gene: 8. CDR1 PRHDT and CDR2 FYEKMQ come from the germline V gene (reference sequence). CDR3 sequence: CASSPGLAGAGYEQYF. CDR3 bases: TGTGCCAGCAGTCCGGGACTAGCGGGAGCCGGATACGAGCAGTACTTC. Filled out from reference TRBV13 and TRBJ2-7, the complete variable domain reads AAGVIQSPRHLIKEKRETATLKCYPIPRHDTVYWYQQGPGQDPQFLISFYEKMQSDKGSIPDRFSAQQFSDYHSELNMSSLELGDSALYFCASSPGLAGAGYEQYFGPGTRLTVT.

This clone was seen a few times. The CDR3 protein is CASSESPAEKLFF. The DNA of the CDR3 is TGTGCCAGCAGTGAAAGCCCGGCTGAAAAACTGTTTTTT. The chain couples TRBV25-1 to TRBJ1-4; unclear D gene. Germline CDR1 is MGHDK and CDR2 is SYGVNS. V shed 2 bases and J shed 7 bases, with 8 bases lying between them. This CDR3 has 13 residues.